The following is a TCR beta chain sequence with its context. Profiling relied on immunoSEQ multiplex PCR, and the TCRdb table lists in-frame clones only, not all of them. The sample holds some 100,000 clones; under 96% are singletons and the top ten take 0.21%. The source of the sample is a study of technical replicates of blood from a handful of donors. V was clipped by 8 bases and J by 0 bases; unmatched bases: 6. In germline, CDR1 is MDHEN, CDR2 SYDVKM. The CDR3 is 14 residues long. The sequencing input was T cells isolated from PBMCs. The sequence was collected from a human donor in good health. The rearrangement links TRBV28 to TRBJ2-7; 8 nucleotides match TRBD1. CDR3 in amino acids: CASVGTGDSYEQYF. CDR3 DNA: TGTGCCAGCGTTGGGACAGGTGACTCCTACGAGCAGTACTTC.